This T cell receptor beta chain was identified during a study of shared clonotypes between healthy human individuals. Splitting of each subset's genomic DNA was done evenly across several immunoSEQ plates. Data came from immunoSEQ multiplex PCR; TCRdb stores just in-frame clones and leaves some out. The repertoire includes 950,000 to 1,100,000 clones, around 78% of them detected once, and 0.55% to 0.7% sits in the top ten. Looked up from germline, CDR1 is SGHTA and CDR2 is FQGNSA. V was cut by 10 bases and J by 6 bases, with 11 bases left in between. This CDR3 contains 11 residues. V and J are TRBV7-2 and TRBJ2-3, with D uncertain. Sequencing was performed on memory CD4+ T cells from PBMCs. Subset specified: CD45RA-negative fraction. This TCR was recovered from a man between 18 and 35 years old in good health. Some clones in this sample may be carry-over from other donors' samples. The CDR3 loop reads CATLMSDTQYF. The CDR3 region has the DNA TGTGCCACCCTCATGTCGGATACGCAGTATTTT.